The 15 T cell receptor beta chains reported below all come from one sample, sequenced in a study of identical twins. Via MiXCR, TCRdb re-called the 5' RACE reads, giving one row per CDR3 protein. The sample records about 700,000 distinct CDR3 sequences, over 8.5% being singletons. The same data also went into a second study, on yellow fever vaccine responses in identical twins.

The sample comprised PBMCs. Every receptor here comes from a woman younger than 30 in good health.

This clonotype was counted many times. J is TRBJ2-5 and V is TRBV20-1; the D gene is possibly TRBD1 (6 bases). Germline loops: CDR1 DFQATT, CDR2 SNEGSKA (reference sequence). The CDR3 runs 16 residues. Trimming left V 0 bases short and J 5 bases short, with 19 bases between. As DNA, the CDR3 is TGCAGTGCTAGAGATATCTTCGACAGGCTCCTGGAGACCCAGTACTTC. Protein: CSARDIFDRLLETQYF.

V is TRBV29-1 and J is TRBJ2-5, with a possible D match to TRBD2 (6 bases). From germline, CDR1 is SQVTM and CDR2 ANQGSEA. The CDR3 covers 13 residues. With 4 bases removed from V and 3 bases from J, the gap between germline ends came to 12 bases. CDR3 sequence reads: CSVVPGGEETQYF. CDR3 sequence (DNA): TGCAGCGTTGTCCCCGGCGGGGAAGAGACCCAGTACTTC.

The table lists this clonotype with a few counts. This rearrangement joins TRBV6-1 to TRBJ2-3; 10 bases match TRBD2. Losses at the gene ends were 3 bases for V and 4 bases for J; bases not matched to a gene: 4. This CDR3 region has 15 residues. The germline V gene encodes CDR1 MNHNS and CDR2 SASEGT. The CDR3 spells CASSESSGGPDTQYF. The CDR3 nucleotides read TGTGCCAGCAGTGAGTCTAGCGGGGGCCCAGATACGCAGTATTTT.

This clonotype has a handful of counts. This sequence joins TRBV7-8 and TRBJ1-5; possible D gene TRBD1, 5 bases. V was pared by 5 bases and J by 6 bases, with 11 bases between. CDR3 length: 13 amino acids. CDR1 is SGHVS and CDR2 is FQNEAQ in the germline V gene. Here the CDR3 DNA reads TGTGCCAGCAGCCGGGACCTAGGTCAGCCCCAGCATTTT. Encoded protein: CASSRDLGQPQHF.

The sample holds many counts of this clonotype. The chain employs TRBV15 and TRBJ1-2, with 7 bases identical to TRBD1. There are 15 residues in the CDR3. In germline, CDR1 is LNHNV, CDR2 YYDKDF (reference sequence). Germline trimming cut 0 bases from V and 8 bases from J; bases unmatched to any gene: 9. In DNA, the CDR3 is TGTGCCACCAGCAGAGATCTAGAGGGGGCCTTAGGCTACACCTTC. The encoded protein is CATSRDLEGALGYTF.

This clonotype showed up just a few times. The DNA of the CDR3 is TGTGCCAGCAGCCGTACGGGTGGGGGCGATTCACCCCTCCACTTT. This codes for CASSRTGGGDSPLHF. The chain carries TRBV9 and TRBJ1-6; tentative D call: TRBD1 (6 bases). Trimming stripped 4 bases from V and 8 bases from J, with 16 bases between. Germline CDR1 reads SGDLS; CDR2 reads YYNGEE. The CDR3 runs to 15 residues.

The genes are TRBV7-6 and TRBJ2-3; unclear D gene. The CDR3 consists of 14 residues. The ends were cut back, 5 bases at V and 2 bases at J, with 11 bases in the middle. Germline loops: CDR1 SGHVS, CDR2 FNYEAQ. CDR3 DNA sequence: TGTGCCAGCAGCGGACCCTTTTCCACAGATACGCAGTATTTT. Translation: CASSGPFSTDTQYF.

This chain links TRBV24-1 with TRBJ2-3, with 8 bases aligning to TRBD2. From germline, CDR1 is KGHDR and CDR2 SFDVKD. This CDR3 region has 19 residues. Losses at the gene ends were 1 base for V and 1 base for J; bases not matched to a gene: 12. The CDR3 is CATSDLAPGVAGRTDTQYF. As DNA, the CDR3 is TGTGCCACCAGTGATTTAGCCCCCGGGGTAGCGGGGCGCACAGATACGCAGTATTTT.

This clonotype was counted between two and nine times. This chain joins TRBV3-1 and TRBJ2-1; 8 bases fit TRBD1. The length of the CDR3 is 16 residues. The junction had 9 bases not matched to a gene; V was cut back by 0 bases and J by 8 bases. Germline assignment: CDR1 LGHDT and CDR2 YNNKEL (reference sequence). The DNA for the CDR3 is TGTGCCAGCAGCCAAGAAGCCGGGACAGGTTACCATGAGCAGTTCTTC. Its translation: CASSQEAGTGYHEQFF.

This clonotype was detected a few times. The V and J genes are TRBV7-9 and TRBJ2-3, with 9 nucleotides matching TRBD1. Germline loops: CDR1 SEHNR, CDR2 FQNEAQ (reference sequence). V lost 4 bases and J lost 6; bases outside the gene matches: 8. The CDR3 consists of 15 residues. The CDR3 protein is CASSSSGTGWDTQYF. In DNA, the CDR3 is TGTGCCAGCAGCTCCTCCGGGACAGGGTGGGATACGCAGTATTTT.

This clonotype was seen repeatedly, ten times or more. The genes are TRBV5-1 and TRBJ2-7; D is perhaps TRBD1 (6 bases). Per germline, CDR1 SGHRS and CDR2 YFSETQ. Trimming left V 1 base short and J 7 bases short, with 9 bases between. The CDR3 is 12 residues long. The CDR3 coding sequence is TGCGCCAGCAGCTTGCAGGGGACAGAGCAGTACTTC. Translation: CASSLQGTEQYF.

CDR3 nucleotide sequence: TGTGCCAGCAGCTCGTCCCGGGACATTGATACGCAGTATTTT. Its protein product is CASSSSRDIDTQYF. The V call is TRBV7-9, the J call TRBJ2-3; the D gene is possibly TRBD1 (6 bases). Trimming took off 4 bases at V and 6 bases at J, with 14 bases between the two ends. The CDR3 is 14 residues long. Germline loops: CDR1 SEHNR, CDR2 FQNEAQ (reference sequence).

This clonotype has more than one count but fewer than ten. The chain links TRBV12-5 to TRBJ2-3; no definite D call. The CDR3 totals 15 residues. Germline CDR1 reads LGHNT; CDR2 reads FRNRAP. Trimming removed 7 bases at V and 4 bases at J, with 18 bases between. The DNA for the CDR3 is TGTGCTAGTGCGTGGCGGACCCTAGACCCAGATACGCAGTATTTT. Translated: CASAWRTLDPDTQYF.

This chain uses TRBV7-9 with TRBJ1-4; TRBD1 might be the D (5 bases). With 3 bases removed from V and 8 bases from J, the gap between germline ends came to 16 bases. This CDR3 spans 15 amino acids. Germline assignment: CDR1 SEHNR and CDR2 FQNEAQ (reference sequence). CDR3 bases: TGTGCCAGCAGCTTGATATCCAGGGCTGGAGAAAAACTGTTTTTT. Its protein product is CASSLISRAGEKLFF.

This sequence joins TRBV27 and TRBJ2-7; D unclear. The CDR3 is made up of 16 amino acids. Germline V gene data show CDR1 as MNHEY and CDR2 as SMNVEV (reference sequence). The V gene lost 3 bases and the J gene lost 3 bases, with 18 bases spanning the gap. In DNA form, the CDR3 reads TGTGCCAGCAGTTTTAGGCTCCAGCGACCCTACTACGAGCAGTACTTC. The encoded protein is CASSFRLQRPYYEQYF.